Each of the 29 T cell receptor beta chains below was sequenced from the same sample in a study of CD8 T cells in ankylosing spondylitis. TCRdb passed the 5' RACE reads through MiXCR, listing each CDR3 protein once. The repertoire holds under 200,000 distinct CDR3 sequences, with approximately 9.9% as singletons. Sequencing was performed on blood, either unsorted or a sorted T cell fraction (not recorded which). All receptors come from a female donor with ankylosing spondylitis or in good health (not recorded which).

This clonotype was counted many times. The chain couples TRBV4-3 to TRBJ2-2, with D maybe TRBD2 (5 bases). The CDR3 has 15 amino acids. V was cut by 0 bases and J by 6 bases, with 11 bases left in between. Germline V gene lookup returns CDR1 LGHNA and CDR2 YSLEER. Here the CDR3 reads CASSQDGLASGELFF. The CDR3 DNA follows: TGCGCCAGCAGCCAAGACGGGCTAGCATCCGGGGAGCTGTTTTTT.

The chain carries TRBV2 and TRBJ1-1; 10 bases line up with TRBD1. The CDR3 is 13 amino acids. Germline CDR1 and CDR2: SNHLY and FYNNEI. V shed 8 bases and J 6 bases; nucleotides not matched to a gene: 6. CDR3 loop: CASDGTGEAEAFF. The CDR3, as DNA: TGTGCCAGCGATGGGACAGGGGAGGCTGAAGCTTTCTTT.

V usage is TRBV12-3 or TRBV12-4 and J usage is TRBJ1-2; D is unresolved. The V and J ends lost 5 bases and 2 bases respectively, with 9 bases between them. CDR3 length equals 13 residues. The DNA for the CDR3 is TGTGCCAGCAGTCGGACGGTAAACTATGGCTACACCTTC. Protein sequence: CASSRTVNYGYTF.

A few counts support this clonotype. The V and J genes are TRBV9 and TRBJ2-7; 9 bases are a match to TRBD2. V lost 3 bases, J lost 4 bases, and 8 bases stayed unmatched. Germline V gives CDR1 SGDLS, CDR2 YYNGEE. The CDR3 has 15 amino acids. The DNA of the CDR3 is TGTGCCAGCAGCGCCGACGGGACTAGCAGATACGAGCAGTACTTC. It is translated as CASSADGTSRYEQYF.

At least ten counts were recorded for this clonotype. V and J are TRBV4-3 and TRBJ2-7; 8 nucleotides line up with TRBD2. Per germline, CDR1 LGHNA and CDR2 YSLEER. Unmatched junction bases numbered 3, after V lost 0 bases and J lost 2 bases. The CDR3 runs 15 residues. This chain's CDR3 is CASSQDTSGTYEQYF. DNA of the CDR3: TGCGCCAGCAGCCAAGATACTAGCGGCACCTACGAGCAGTACTTC.

The V call is TRBV11-2, the J call TRBJ2-1, with 11 bases fitting TRBD2. The CDR3 has 18 residues. CDR1 and CDR2 from the germline V gene are SGHAT and FQNNGV. V was clipped by 4 bases and J by 2 bases; unmatched bases: 10. The CDR3 nucleotides are TGTGCCAGCAGCTGGAGATATAGCGGGAGGGGACCCTACAATGAGCAGTTCTTC. It codes for CASSWRYSGRGPYNEQFF.

This clonotype was seen a handful of times. This sequence joins TRBV11-2 and TRBJ2-7; D not certain. Germline V lookup: CDR1 SGHAT, CDR2 FQNNGV. The CDR3 has 11 residues. V was pared by 5 bases and J by 7 bases, with 9 bases between. CDR3 residues: CASSSYDEQYF. CDR3 nucleotide sequence: TGTGCCAGCAGCAGCTACGATGAGCAGTACTTC.

Comment on this clonotype: Since a much larger clone is just one base distant, this may be a read error. The rearrangement links TRBV27 to TRBJ2-1; D may be TRBD1 (6 bases). Germline V gene sequence: CDR1 MNHEY, CDR2 SMNVEV (reference sequence). The CDR3 is 12 residues long. CDR3 nucleotides: TGTGCCAGCAGTTTTGGACAGAATGACCAGTTCTTC. It yields the protein CASSFGQNDQFF.

The sample holds many counts of this clonotype. V usage is TRBV14 and J usage is TRBJ2-7; D remains ambiguous. Germline V CDR1 and CDR2: SGHDN, FVKESK. Trimming took off 1 base at V and 9 bases at J, with 7 bases between the two ends. The CDR3 runs to 11 residues. The CDR3 DNA sequence: TGTGCCAGCAGCCAAGGGTCGTGGCAGTACTTC. Translation: CASSQGSWQYF.

This clonotype has more than one count but fewer than ten. The chain is built from TRBV9 and TRBJ2-4, with 8 bases lining up with TRBD2. CDR1 is SGDLS and CDR2 is YYNGEE in the germline V gene. CDR3 size: 15 residues. The trim removed 3 bases at V and 6 bases at J, leaving 8 bases unmatched. The CDR3 coding sequence is TGTGCCAGCAGCGCCTCCGGAACTAGCGGAAACATTCAGTACTTC. Encoded protein: CASSASGTSGNIQYF.

This clonotype was found a few times. The gene calls are TRBV29-1 and TRBJ2-1; TRBD2 is a possible D gene (7 bases). The CDR3 has 11 residues. The V gene lost 8 bases and the J gene lost 10 bases, with 15 bases spanning the gap. CDR1 and CDR2 from the germline V gene are SQVTM and ANQGSEA. This CDR3 is CSPGGPGEQFF. For the CDR3, the DNA is TGCAGCCCGGGGGGCCCGGGGGAGCAGTTCTTC.

This chain links TRBV5-6 with TRBJ2-1; tentative D call: TRBD2 (6 bases). This CDR3 contains 15 residues. The V gene lost 4 bases and the J gene lost 6 bases, with 17 bases spanning the gap. Germline CDR1 SGHDT, CDR2 YYEEEE. The chain's CDR3 is CASSLDYPEANEQFF. In DNA, the CDR3 is TGTGCCAGCAGCCTGGACTACCCGGAGGCCAATGAGCAGTTCTTC. The full variable domain, in which reference TRBV5-6 and TRBJ2-1 provide the parts outside the CDR3, is DAGVTQSPTHLIKTRGQQVTLRCSPKSGHDTVSWYQQALGQGPQFIFQYYEEEERQRGNFPDRFSGHQFPNYSSELNVNALLLGDSALYLCASSLDYPEANEQFFGPGTRLTVL.

This clonotype was seen many times. The chain links TRBV10-3 to TRBJ2-1; D not resolved. Trimming stripped 2 bases from V and 0 bases from J, with 14 bases between. The CDR3 is made up of 17 amino acids. The germline V gene encodes CDR1 ENHRY and CDR2 SYGVKD. As DNA, the CDR3 is TGTGCCATCAGTGAGGTGGGGTCAATCAGCTCCTACAATGAGCAGTTCTTC. Translation: CAISEVGSISSYNEQFF.

The rearrangement uses TRBV27 and TRBJ2-1; 9 positions agree with TRBD2. The J segment lost 2 bases and the V segment lost 3 bases, leaving 5 bases of the junction unmatched. The CDR3 spans 16 residues. Germline CDR1 MNHEY, CDR2 SMNVEV (reference sequence). CDR3 sequence reads: CASSLETSGTYNEQFF. The CDR3 DNA reads TGTGCCAGCAGTTTGGAGACTAGCGGAACCTACAATGAGCAGTTCTTC.

J is TRBJ1-4 and V is TRBV12-3 or TRBV12-4; 7 bases align to TRBD1. V was pared by 7 bases and J by 8 bases, with 7 bases of the junction left unmatched. The CDR3 totals 13 residues. In DNA form, the CDR3 reads TGTGCCAGCACCTACAGGGGAGGGGAAAAACTGTTTTTT. Its translation is CASTYRGGEKLFF.

This clonotype came up many times. The CDR3 spells CASSLQGDEQFF. CDR3 nucleotide sequence: TGTGCCAGCAGCTTACAGGGCGATGAGCAGTTCTTC. The V and J genes are TRBV7-9 and TRBJ2-1; D is possibly TRBD1 (5 bases). The CDR3 runs 12 residues. Germline lookup yields CDR1 SEHNR and CDR2 FQNEAQ (reference sequence). V dropped 2 bases and J dropped 8 bases, with 7 bases sitting between them.

The V gene is TRBV4-3, the J gene TRBJ1-6; no definite D call. Looked up from germline, CDR1 is LGHNA and CDR2 is YSLEER. The CDR3 totals 15 residues. V lost 0 bases, J lost 8 bases, and 11 bases lay in between. The CDR3 spells CASSQDPLLDSPLHF. The CDR3 DNA sequence: TGCGCCAGCAGCCAAGATCCCCTGCTGGATTCACCCCTCCACTTT.

This clonotype was recorded a few times. The chain carries TRBV28 and TRBJ2-4, with D perhaps TRBD1 or TRBD2 (5 bases each). CDR1 and CDR2 (germline): MDHEN, SYDVKM. V lost 1 base to trimming and J lost 2 bases, with 18 bases between them. CDR3 length: 18 residues. The DNA of the CDR3 is TGTGCCAGCAGTTTATCCCGGGGCACGACCCTTTCCAAAAACATTCAGTACTTC. Amino acid sequence: CASSLSRGTTLSKNIQYF.

This clonotype was counted at least ten times. The V call is TRBV28, the J call TRBJ2-7; D perhaps matches TRBD1 (6 bases). This CDR3 has 14 amino acids. Trimming took 6 bases from V and 3 from J, leaving 15 bases between them. Germline CDR1 MDHEN, CDR2 SYDVKM. CDR3 region: CASRTQGDLYEQYF. The CDR3, as DNA: TGTGCCAGCAGAACACAGGGAGATCTCTACGAGCAGTACTTC.

This clonotype was detected only a few times. V usage is TRBV12-3 or TRBV12-4 and J usage is TRBJ2-2; 7 nucleotides line up with TRBD2. The trim removed 6 bases at V and 5 bases at J, leaving 6 bases unmatched. The CDR3 spans 14 residues. The CDR3 reads CASRGGRITGELFF. DNA for the CDR3: TGTGCCAGCAGGGGAGGGAGAATAACCGGGGAGCTGTTTTTT.

This clonotype was observed a handful of times. This chain connects TRBV12-3 or TRBV12-4 to TRBJ1-1; tentative D call: TRBD1 (6 bases). CDR3 size: 14 residues. V shed 7 bases and J shed 3 bases, with 15 bases lying between them. The CDR3 DNA reads TGTGCCAGCACCCCTCTAACAGGGTACACTGAAGCTTTCTTT. It yields the protein CASTPLTGYTEAFF.

The chain couples TRBV5-1 to TRBJ1-6; tentatively, D is TRBD1 (6 bases). Trimming cost V 2 bases and J 5 bases, with 14 bases left between them. In germline, CDR1 is SGHRS, CDR2 YFSETQ. CDR3 length: 16 amino acids. The CDR3 region is CASSLEGGLNNSPLHF. For the CDR3, the DNA is TGCGCCAGCAGCTTAGAGGGGGGCCTTAATAATTCACCCCTCCACTTT.

The V call is TRBV12-3 or TRBV12-4, the J call TRBJ2-6, with D uncertain. This CDR3 has 16 residues. Trimming shortened V by 4 bases and J by 3 bases, and 13 bases separated the two germline ends. DNA of the CDR3: TGTGCCAGCAGTTCTGACACGTTGCTTGGGGCCAACGTCCTGACTTTC. It translates to CASSSDTLLGANVLTF.

The chain has TRBV6-4 and TRBJ2-5; maybe TRBD2 (6 bases). Germline CDR1 MRHNA, CDR2 SNTAGT. This CDR3 has 14 amino acids. V lost 1 base and J lost 10, with 16 bases in between. The CDR3 region has the DNA TGTGCCAGCAGTGACTTTTCCCCAGGAGGGATCCAGTACTTC. Translation: CASSDFSPGGIQYF.

The V and J genes are TRBV25-1 and TRBJ2-4; D uncertain. The CDR3 is 13 amino acids. Germline CDR1 MGHDK, CDR2 SYGVNS. Trimming took 7 bases from V and 2 from J, leaving 9 bases between them. CDR3 nucleotides: TGTGCCAGCACGCGAATAACCAAAAACATTCAGTACTTC. This encodes CASTRITKNIQYF.

This chain uses TRBV7-3 with TRBJ1-6; possibly TRBD1 for D (5 bases). CDR3 length equals 13 residues. The germline gives CDR1 SGHTA, CDR2 FQGTGA. V was shortened by 5 bases and J by 10 bases, with 12 bases between the two germline ends. This CDR3 reads CASSGGVRSPLHF. The DNA of the CDR3 is TGTGCCAGCAGCGGGGGAGTTCGCTCACCCCTCCACTTT. Drawing the rest from reference TRBV7-3 and TRBJ1-6, the complete variable domain is GAGVSQTPSNKVTEKGKYVELRCDPISGHTALYWYRQSLGQGPEFLIYFQGTGAADDSGLPNDRFFAVRPEGSVSTLKIQRTERGDSAVYLCASSGGVRSPLHFGNGTRLTVT.

The chain couples TRBV20-1 to TRBJ2-7; D is perhaps TRBD1 or TRBD2 (7 bases each). The CDR3 runs 15 residues. The germline V gene has CDR1 DFQATT and CDR2 SNEGSKA (reference sequence). Deletions cut 2 bases from V and 6 bases from J, with 20 bases between. The DNA for the CDR3 is TGCAGTGCTAGATCCAGGGGGGGGAGTCCTCTCGAGCAGTACTTC. Translated, it gives CSARSRGGSPLEQYF.

The table lists this clonotype with a few counts. The chain recombines TRBV27 with TRBJ2-7, with D possibly called TRBD1 or TRBD2 (6 bases each). The CDR3 runs to 15 residues. The germline V gene encodes CDR1 MNHEY and CDR2 SMNVEV (reference sequence). V lost 5 bases and J lost 4, with 18 bases in between. Written as DNA, the CDR3 is TGTGCCAGCAGTCCGACCCCGGGGGCTCTTTACGAGCAGTACTTC. Its protein product is CASSPTPGALYEQYF.

Only a few counts were recorded for this clonotype. The chain links TRBV23-1 to TRBJ2-1; 8 positions match TRBD1. TRBV23-1 falls under the ORF class, with uncertain function. This CDR3 has 15 residues. Trimming cost V 5 bases and J 2 bases; bases outside gene matches: 5. The CDR3 region is CASSTDRDPYNEQFF. Here the CDR3 DNA reads TGCGCCAGCAGTACGGACAGGGACCCCTACAATGAGCAGTTCTTC.